Listed here is a single T cell receptor (beta chain). Its antigen is still unknown. No much larger clone exists at a distance of one base, and base qualities are not known. Using the deep immunoSEQ assay, TCR CDR3 regions were amplified from genomic DNA by multiplex PCR. Extracted genomic DNA from each cell subset was distributed evenly across all wells of several immunoSEQ 96-well plates, and each plate was treated as a replicate. For sorted subsets, about 0.2 ug genomic DNA, equal to 30,000 to 35,000 T cell genomes, was loaded into each replicate PCR. Purified libraries were measured with a Qubit 3.0 fluorometer, size-checked on a Bioanalyzer 2100, and measured again with the KAPA Library Quantification kit. Every immunoSEQ 96-well plate was sequenced on a separate single-read 150-cycle Illumina NextSeq 550 flow cell. Processing in the source paper ran as follows. Because the immunoSEQ output included only junctional sequences and no quality scores, the filtering could not be the same as the filtering used for full-length reads. To assign V/J genes and CDR3, sequences were annotated using PyIR, a Python wrapper for IgBLAST v1.9, with IMGT germline references. Reads with weak V/J assignments (E-value above 1e-6), missing CDR3, stop codons, out-of-frame junctions, or ambiguous translated residues were removed. V3J clonotypes were defined by identical inferred V gene, J gene, and CDR3 amino acid sequence. The percentage overlap between two repertoires was calculated by dividing the number of shared unique clonotypes by the size of the smaller repertoire. Three approaches were used to assess repertoire richness: RTK rarefaction, the Chao1 estimator, and Recon v2.1 estimates of unobserved clonotypes. Generation probabilities were computed with OLGA for all TCRbeta clonotypes obtained by the gDNA method from several donors. TCRdb obtained this table from immuneACCESS and retained in-frame rearrangements with V and J assigned. These tables miss some clones; where compared with another copy, unresolved V genes account for less than half of the shortfall, and the remainder is unexplained. V and J calls plus clone size are reproduced from that table; the DNA served to infer D and trimming. The table for this sample lists around 1,900,000 clones; just over 90% of them were counted only once. Under 2% of the sample comes from the top ten.

The trim is 2 bases for V and 2 bases for J, with a gap of 15 bases between the germline ends. CDR1 and CDR2, per the germline V gene, are MGHRA and YSYEKL. The CDR3 runs 16 residues from the cysteine to the phenylalanine. Only the CDR3 DNA is retained, 48 bases long and in frame from the first base. CD8 naive samples were CD45RO-negative cells positively selected for CCR7, giving a CD45RA+CCR7+ population that excluded TemRA cells. Healthy HIV-negative adults with no recently reported acute infections or vaccinations were included as donors. Only Caucasian adults living in Nashville, Tennessee, USA were represented among the donors. Blood was collected by leukapheresis, and PBMCs were isolated by Ficoll-Histopaque density gradient centrifugation and then cryopreserved in liquid nitrogen vapor phase. Purity and quantity of every magnetically sorted T cell population were checked by analytical flow cytometry. Genomic DNA was isolated from each sorted fraction and quantified by UV absorbance on a Nanodrop 2000c.

The data were taken from a study of shared clonotypes between healthy human individuals (dated by TCRdb to the early 2020s). About the study as a whole: The cohort comprised two women and three men aged 18 to 49 years. For each donor, CD4 naive and CD4 memory were each given three plates, CD8 naive was given two plates, and CD8 memory was given one plate. The study deeply sequenced blood TCR repertoires of several healthy adults to estimate repertoire size and the extent of clonotype sharing between individuals. To increase sequencing depth and limit assay-specific biases, different laboratories used diverse techniques to prepare libraries and sequence TCR repertoires. Per donor, leukapheresis produced somewhere between about 0.8 and 9.5 billion PBMCs.

Beyond this particular receptor, the publication reports: Sampling was restricted to blood, and TCR repertoires in tissue are likely to differ from TCR repertoires in blood. Clonotypes shared by all four sorted-subset donors showed higher generation probabilities than non-shared clonotypes. Because the study included a small number of donors, the genetic and exposure-history diversity represented was limited. Across four donors, 5% to 6% of naive CD4, approximately 4% of naive CD8, 2% to 2.5% of memory CD4, and approximately 0.42% of memory CD8 clonotypes were shared. Rarefaction of sorted-subset datasets indicated incomplete sequencing despite the large sequencing depth. Estimated clonotype richness was generally larger for naive than for memory subsets. Pairwise subsampling led to the expectation that sequencing depth would affect the degree of clonotype sharing among donors.

This sequence originates from a young man in good health. Some clones in this sample may be carry-over from other donors' samples. What was sequenced was naive CD8+ T cells from PBMCs. The label giving this sample's cell subset or site can be read as: CD45RA+CCR7+. The chain was built from TRBV4-1 and TRBJ1-2, and the D gene may be TRBD1, 6 bases matching. The CDR3 is CASSQTTGILNYGYTF. The DNA reads TGCGCCAGCAGCCAAACCACAGGGATCCTCAACTATGGCTACACCTTC.